These T cell receptor beta chains were read from a single sample in a study of early T cells in non-severe SARS-CoV-2 infection. One entry per CDR3 protein results from TCRdb running MiXCR on the 5' RACE reads. The data contain tens of thousands of distinct CDR3 sequences, 5.5% to 8% of them seen just once; the ten biggest clones take up less than 3%. Sequencing was performed on whole blood. Receptors were obtained from an adult who was a healthcare worker with PCR-confirmed SARS-CoV-2 infection or an uninfected control (not recorded which). The CDR3 runs from the conserved cysteine through the conserved F or W. Fields, in order: V gene, clone size, D gene, J gene, CDR3 DNA, CDR3 protein. D genes are given only for firm matches. Where a row states a size, it is once, few, many or the class of an expanded clone; other rows omit it.

>TRBV4-1|once|TRBD2|TRBJ2-6
TGCGCCAGCAGCCAACCCACAGCGGGGACTGGGGCCAACGTCCTGACTTTC
CASSQPTAGTGANVLTF
>TRBV30|many|.|TRBJ1-3
TGTGCCTGGAGAGGGGTGACAGCGTTACCTTTTAAGGCTCAGGTGGACACCATATATTTT
CAWRGVTALPFKAQVDTIYF
>TRBV11-2|many|.|TRBJ2-5
TGTGCCAGCAGCTTAGGTGCTAGACCGGAGACCCAGTACTTC
CASSLGARPETQYF
>TRBV19|many|TRBD1|TRBJ1-2
TGTGCCAGTAGTATCGGACAGGGAATCGGTAACTATGGCTACACCTTC
CASSIGQGIGNYGYTF
>TRBV24-1|few|.|TRBJ2-2
TGTGCCACCAGTGATGGAACAGTCACCGGGGAGCTGTTTTTT
CATSDGTVTGELFF
>TRBV20-1|many|.|TRBJ2-1
TGCAGTGCCCCCGTCCCTTTCGGGAGCTCCAATGAGCAGTTCTTC
CSAPVPFGSSNEQFF
>TRBV7-2|many|TRBD2|TRBJ2-3
TGTGCCAGCAGCTTAGGTCGGAGGGAGGGCCGAGGAGAGGGAGATACGCAGTATTTT
CASSLGRREGRGEGDTQYF
>TRBV27|many|.|TRBJ1-6
TGTGCCAGCAGTTTATTCTCTCCGTATAATTCACCCCTCCACTTT
CASSLFSPYNSPLHF
>TRBV27|.|.|TRBJ2-7
TGTGCCAGCAGTGGGGTAGGAGGGTACGAGCAGTACTTC
CASSGVGGYEQYF
>TRBV10-3|many|.|TRBJ1-1
TGTGCCATCAGTGCTGGGGTTGAAGCTTTCTTT
CAISAGVEAFF
>TRBV21-1|many|.|TRBJ1-6
TGTGCCAGCAGCAAAAGACAGGGGGATAATTCACCCCTCCACTTT
CASSKRQGDNSPLHF
>TRBV10-3|few|.|TRBJ1-5
TGTGCCATCAGCGACCAATTTGGAGAAAGCAATCAGCCCCAGCATTTT
CAISDQFGESNQPQHF
>TRBV6-5|many|.|TRBJ2-5
TGTGCCAGCAGTTACCCGGGGGAGACCCAGTACTTC
CASSYPGETQYF
>TRBV7-2|few|TRBD2|TRBJ2-5
TGTGCCAGCAGCTTAAATAGCGGGAGTGAAGAGACCCAGTACTTC
CASSLNSGSEETQYF